These 8 T cell receptor beta chains share one sample of origin, sequenced in a study of blood T cell repertoires in COVID-19 (TCRdb year 2020). Library creation used the immunoSEQ multiplex PCR assay. TCRdb took over this immuneACCESS table, retaining in-frame rearrangements with V and J assigned. Such tables are incomplete; in checked studies, under half of the missing clones stem from an unresolved V gene, and the remainder is unexplained. A total of around 250,000 clones appear in this sample, 80% to 90% of them only once. The ten largest clones take up under 2.5% of the sample. Sequencing was done on a sample of PBMCs or T cells enriched from blood (not recorded which). The source is a woman in her forties or fifties who had recovered from COVID-19.

This clone is a singleton in its sample. The chain has TRBV2 and TRBJ1-5; 7 bases are shared with TRBD1. The junction had 5 bases not matched to a gene; V was cut back by 6 bases and J by 3 bases. Germline CDR1 and CDR2: SNHLY and FYNNEI. The CDR3 spans 14 residues. The CDR3 sequence: CASSRDSNNQPQHF. CDR3 nucleotide sequence: TGTGCCAGCAGCCGGGACAGCAACAATCAGCCCCAGCATTTT.

This clone showed up just once. The chain recombines TRBV2 with TRBJ1-2, with D possibly matching TRBD1 (5 bases). CDR1 is SNHLY and CDR2 is FYNNEI in the germline V gene. Trimming pared 6 bases from V and 1 base from J, leaving 12 bases between. The CDR3 spans 14 residues. The CDR3 DNA is TGTGCCAGCAGGAGACAGCAGATTAACTATGGCTACACCTTC. Protein sequence: CASRRQQINYGYTF.

The chain is built from TRBV19 and TRBJ1-5; 8 nucleotides match TRBD1. Germline V lookup: CDR1 LNHDA, CDR2 SQIVND (reference sequence). This CDR3 comprises 18 residues. V dropped 5 bases and J dropped 1; count of bases not matched to a gene: 13. DNA for the CDR3: TGTGCCAGTAGTCCCGGACAGGGCAGGAGTAGGAGCAATCAGCCCCAGCATTTT. It is translated as CASSPGQGRSRSNQPQHF.

This clone was observed once. The chain joins TRBV3-1 (or the pseudogene TRBV3-2) to TRBJ1-1; D call uncertain. The germline CDR1 and CDR2 sequences are LGHDT and YNNKEL (reference sequence). This CDR3 comprises 15 residues. Trimming removed 4 bases from V and 1 base from J, with 13 bases in between. The CDR3 loop is CASSPTHRANTEAFF. The DNA for the CDR3 is TGTGCCAGCAGCCCTACCCACAGAGCGAACACTGAAGCTTTCTTT.

The chain employs TRBV6-5 and TRBJ1-5; D is uncertain. Germline CDR1 is MNHEY and CDR2 is SVGAGI. V lost 7 bases, J lost 1 base, and 8 bases lay in between. The CDR3 spans 13 residues. The CDR3 region is CASMRESNQPQHF. In DNA form, the CDR3 reads TGTGCCAGCATGCGGGAAAGCAATCAGCCCCAGCATTTT.

V usage is TRBV5-1 and J usage is TRBJ1-2; weak D call: TRBD1 (5 bases). V was clipped by 0 bases and J by 7 bases, with 10 bases between them. Looked up from germline, CDR1 is SGHRS and CDR2 is YFSETQ. The CDR3 totals 13 residues. The CDR3 DNA reads TGCGCCAGCAGCTTGGCGGAGGGGTCTGGCTACACCTTC. Amino acids: CASSLAEGSGYTF.

The chain links TRBV23-1 to TRBJ1-3; D gene uncertain. Being an ORF, TRBV23-1 has a function that is uncertain. V lost 0 bases, J lost 0 bases, and 9 bases lay in between. This CDR3 has 16 residues. The CDR3 region has the DNA TGCGCCAGCAGTCAATCCCGGAGATTCTCTGGAAACACCATATATTTT. Protein sequence: CASSQSRRFSGNTIYF.

The rearrangement uses TRBV28 and TRBJ1-1, with TRBD1 matching over 8 bases. In germline, CDR1 is MDHEN, CDR2 SYDVKM. J gave up 5 bases and V 7 bases, and 12 bases lay outside the gene matches. This CDR3 comprises 15 residues. The CDR3 coding sequence is TGTGCCAGCACCATACTGGACAGGGATGGAACTGAAGCTTTCTTT. This encodes CASTILDRDGTEAFF.